This is a list of T cell receptor beta chains from one sample in a study of memory CD4+ T cells and cytomegalovirus serostatus. Using immunoSEQ multiplex PCR, the repertoire was profiled, and TCRdb retains in-frame clones only, with some absent. Of tens of thousands of clones listed, about 80% are singletons. The sequencing input was memory CD4+ T cells from blood. The source is an adult in good health and CMV-seropositive. The CDR3 runs from the conserved cysteine through the conserved F or W.

CDR3aa: CASSEPGDTRSNEQFF
v_gene: TRBV6-1
j_gene: TRBJ2-1

CDR3aa: CASSLGMGTEAFF
v_gene: TRBV7-9
j_gene: TRBJ1-1

CDR3aa: CASTPRRILNSPLHF
v_gene: TRBV19
j_gene: TRBJ1-6

CDR3aa: CASTSGAGGHEQYF
v_gene: TRBV28
j_gene: TRBJ2-7

CDR3aa: CASSLKSTSSYEQYF
v_gene: TRBV5-8
j_gene: TRBJ2-7

CDR3aa: CASSGGGGASQPQHF
v_gene: TRBV25-1
j_gene: TRBJ1-5

CDR3aa: CASSPGTSGQETQYF
v_gene: TRBV7-7
j_gene: TRBJ2-5

CDR3aa: CASSREGRSYEQYF
v_gene: TRBV5-4
j_gene: TRBJ2-7

CDR3aa: CAWSTGLAGISYEQYF
v_gene: TRBV30
j_gene: TRBJ2-7

CDR3aa: CASSPGQGHNEQFF
v_gene: TRBV5-1
j_gene: TRBJ2-1

CDR3aa: CASSLRTGYNEQFF
v_gene: TRBV7-8
j_gene: TRBJ2-1

CDR3aa: CASTQLQADTDTQYF
v_gene: TRBV28
j_gene: TRBJ2-3

CDR3aa: CASSPPGGNQPQHF
v_gene: TRBV27
j_gene: TRBJ1-5

CDR3aa: CASGGDRVEAFF
v_gene: TRBV6-5
j_gene: TRBJ1-1

CDR3aa: CASTGQGKADTQYF
v_gene: TRBV2
j_gene: TRBJ2-3

CDR3aa: CASNQGVVNQPQHF
v_gene: TRBV6-1
j_gene: TRBJ1-5

CDR3aa: CASSQVAEYEQFF
v_gene: TRBV4-2
j_gene: TRBJ2-1

CDR3aa: CASSLYGQGGTEAFF
v_gene: TRBV5-1
j_gene: TRBJ1-1

CDR3aa: CASSELTGEAEAFF
v_gene: TRBV2
j_gene: TRBJ1-1

CDR3aa: CAWRGPDREGGETQYF
v_gene: TRBV30
j_gene: TRBJ2-5

CDR3aa: CASSPGRGGYGYTF
v_gene: TRBV4-3
j_gene: TRBJ1-2

CDR3aa: CASRRPASPYEQYF
v_gene: TRBV2
j_gene: TRBJ2-7

CDR3aa: CASTNKGLGGYQPQHF
v_gene: TRBV19
j_gene: TRBJ1-5

CDR3aa: CASSKIPGVTSQPQHF
v_gene: TRBV19
j_gene: TRBJ1-5